This T cell receptor beta chain emerged from a study of T cell changes during pregnancy in multiple sclerosis. The V gene lost 4 bases and the J gene lost 7 bases, with 16 bases spanning the gap. Germline lookup yields CDR1 LNHNV and CDR2 YYDKDF (reference sequence). The CDR3 runs 15 residues. Assay used: immunoSEQ multiplex PCR; TCRdb lists only in-frame clones, some missing. This table holds approximately 87,000 clones, about nine tenths found once. Sequencing used CD4+ T cells from peripheral blood mononuclear cells, obtained in the second trimester of pregnancy. The TCR originated in a female donor with multiple sclerosis, enrolled in a pregnancy study. The chain has TRBV15 and TRBJ1-4, with D perhaps TRBD1 (5 bases). The CDR3 sequence: CATSTRWGLSEKLFF. The CDR3 DNA is TGTGCCACCAGCACGAGGTGGGGCTTAAGTGAAAAACTGTTTTTT. Full variable domain (remainder filled in from reference TRBV15 and TRBJ1-4): DAMVIQNPRYQVTQFGKPVTLSCSQTLNHNVMYWYQQKSSQAPKLLFHYYDKDFNNEADTPDNFQSRRPNTSFCFLDIRSPGLGDTAMYLCATSTRWGLSEKLFFGSGTQLSVL.